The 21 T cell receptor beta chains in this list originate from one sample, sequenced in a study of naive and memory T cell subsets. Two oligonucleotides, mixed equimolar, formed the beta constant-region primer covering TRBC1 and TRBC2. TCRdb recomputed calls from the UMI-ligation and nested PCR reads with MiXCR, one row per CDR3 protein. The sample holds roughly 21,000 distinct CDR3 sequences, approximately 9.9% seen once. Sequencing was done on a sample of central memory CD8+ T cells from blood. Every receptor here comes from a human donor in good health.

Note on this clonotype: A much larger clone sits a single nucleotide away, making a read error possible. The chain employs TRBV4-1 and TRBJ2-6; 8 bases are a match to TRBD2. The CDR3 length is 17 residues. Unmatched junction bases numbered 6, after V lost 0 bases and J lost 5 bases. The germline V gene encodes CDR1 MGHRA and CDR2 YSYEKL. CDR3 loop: CASSQDQRGTWANVLTF. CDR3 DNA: TGCGCCAGCAGCCAAGATCAGCGGGGGACCTGGGCCAACGTCCTGACTTTC.

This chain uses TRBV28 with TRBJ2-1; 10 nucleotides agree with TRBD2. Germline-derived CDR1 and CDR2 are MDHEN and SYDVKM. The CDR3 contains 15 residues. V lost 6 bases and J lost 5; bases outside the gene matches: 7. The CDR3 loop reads CASRRLAGVHNEQFF. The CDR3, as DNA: TGTGCCAGCAGACGGCTAGCGGGAGTCCACAATGAGCAGTTCTTC.

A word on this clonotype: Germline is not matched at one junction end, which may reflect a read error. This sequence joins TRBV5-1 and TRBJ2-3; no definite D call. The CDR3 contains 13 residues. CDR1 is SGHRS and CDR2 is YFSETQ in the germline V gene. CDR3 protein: CASRLDSTDTQYF. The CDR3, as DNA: TGCGCCAGCAGGTTGGACAGCACAGATACGCAGTATTTT.

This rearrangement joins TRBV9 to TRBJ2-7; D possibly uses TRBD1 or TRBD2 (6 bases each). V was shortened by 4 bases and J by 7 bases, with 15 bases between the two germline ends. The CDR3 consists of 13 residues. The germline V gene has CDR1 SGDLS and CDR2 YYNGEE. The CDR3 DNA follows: TGTGCCAGCAGCCCCACCCGGGGGCGTGAGCAGTACTTC. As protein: CASSPTRGREQYF.

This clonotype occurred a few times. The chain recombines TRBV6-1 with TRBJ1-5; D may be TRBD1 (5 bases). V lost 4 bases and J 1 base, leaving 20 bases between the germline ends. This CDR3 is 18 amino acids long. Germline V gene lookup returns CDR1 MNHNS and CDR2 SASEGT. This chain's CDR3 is CASSAGHLKLASNQPQHF. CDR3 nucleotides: TGTGCCAGCAGTGCAGGGCATCTTAAATTGGCGAGCAATCAGCCCCAGCATTTT.

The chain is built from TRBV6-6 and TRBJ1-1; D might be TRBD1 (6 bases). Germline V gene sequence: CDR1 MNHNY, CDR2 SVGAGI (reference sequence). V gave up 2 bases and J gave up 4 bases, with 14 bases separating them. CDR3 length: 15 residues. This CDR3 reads CASSYDGGASTEAFF. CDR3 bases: TGTGCCAGCAGTTACGATGGGGGGGCGAGCACTGAAGCTTTCTTT.

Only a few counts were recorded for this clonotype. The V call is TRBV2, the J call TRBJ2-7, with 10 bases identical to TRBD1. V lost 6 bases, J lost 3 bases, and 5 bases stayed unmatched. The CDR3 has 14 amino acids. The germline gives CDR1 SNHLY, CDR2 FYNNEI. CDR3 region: CASSWTGGDYEQYF. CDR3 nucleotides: TGTGCCAGCAGCTGGACAGGGGGGGACTACGAGCAGTACTTC. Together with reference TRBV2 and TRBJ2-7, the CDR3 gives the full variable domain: EPEVTQTPSHQVTQMGQEVILRCVPISNHLYFYWYRQILGQKVEFLVSFYNNEISEKSEIFDDQFSVERPDGSNFTLKIRSTKLEDSAMYFCASSWTGGDYEQYFGPGTRLTVT.

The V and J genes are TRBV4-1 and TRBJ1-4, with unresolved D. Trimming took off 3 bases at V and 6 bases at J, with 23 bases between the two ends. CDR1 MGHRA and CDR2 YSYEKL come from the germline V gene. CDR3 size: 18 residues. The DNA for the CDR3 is TGCGCCAGCAGCCATCCACCTCCCAACCGGGTCCCCCATGAAAAACTGTTTTTT. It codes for CASSHPPPNRVPHEKLFF.

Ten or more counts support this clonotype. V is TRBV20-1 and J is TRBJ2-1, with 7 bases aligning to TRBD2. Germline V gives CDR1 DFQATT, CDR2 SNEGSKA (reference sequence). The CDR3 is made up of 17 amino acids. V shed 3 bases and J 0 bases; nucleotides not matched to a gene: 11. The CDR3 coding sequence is TGCAGTGCTAGTCCCCTAGCGGACATCAGCTCCTACAATGAGCAGTTCTTC. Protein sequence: CSASPLADISSYNEQFF.

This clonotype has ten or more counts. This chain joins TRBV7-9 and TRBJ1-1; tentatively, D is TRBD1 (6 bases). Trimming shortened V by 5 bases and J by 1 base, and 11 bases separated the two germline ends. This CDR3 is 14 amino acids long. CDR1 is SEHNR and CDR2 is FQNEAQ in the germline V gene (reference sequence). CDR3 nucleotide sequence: TGTGCCAGCAGCCCCATCAGGGGGAACACTGAAGCTTTCTTT. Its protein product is CASSPIRGNTEAFF.

CDR3 coding DNA: TGTGCCAGCAGCTGGACAGGGGCCACTGAAGCTTTCTTT. Protein sequence: CASSWTGATEAFF. This rearrangement joins TRBV11-3 to TRBJ1-1; 9 bases match TRBD1. The CDR3 is 13 amino acids. V was pared by 4 bases and J by 4 bases, with 1 base of the junction left unmatched. Germline V gene sequence: CDR1 SGHNT, CDR2 YENEEA.

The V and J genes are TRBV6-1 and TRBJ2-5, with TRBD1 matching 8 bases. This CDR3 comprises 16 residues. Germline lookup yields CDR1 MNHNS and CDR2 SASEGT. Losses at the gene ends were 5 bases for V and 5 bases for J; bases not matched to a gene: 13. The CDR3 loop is CASSRALQGARETQYF. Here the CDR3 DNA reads TGTGCCAGCAGTCGAGCTCTCCAGGGGGCCCGGGAGACCCAGTACTTC.

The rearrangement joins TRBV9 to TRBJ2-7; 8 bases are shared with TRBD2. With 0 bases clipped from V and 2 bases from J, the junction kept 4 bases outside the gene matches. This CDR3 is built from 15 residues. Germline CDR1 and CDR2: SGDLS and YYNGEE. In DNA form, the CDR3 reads TGTGCCAGCAGCGTAGAGACTAGCGAGGCCTACGAGCAGTACTTC. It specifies CASSVETSEAYEQYF.

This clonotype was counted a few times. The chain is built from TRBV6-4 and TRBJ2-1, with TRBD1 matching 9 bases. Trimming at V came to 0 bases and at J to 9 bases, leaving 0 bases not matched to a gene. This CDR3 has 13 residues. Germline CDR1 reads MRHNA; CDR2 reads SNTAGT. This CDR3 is CASSDSDRGEQFF. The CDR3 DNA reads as TGTGCCAGCAGTGACTCGGACAGGGGTGAGCAGTTCTTC.

The CDR3, as DNA: TGCAGCGTCCGACAGGGGGCGGCCTACGAGCAGTACTTC. Amino acid sequence: CSVRQGAAYEQYF. The chain recombines TRBV29-1 with TRBJ2-7; TRBD1 matches 10 bases. Germline loops: CDR1 SQVTM, CDR2 ANQGSEA. The CDR3 is 13 amino acids. Germline trimming cut 6 bases from V and 2 bases from J; bases unmatched to any gene: 4.

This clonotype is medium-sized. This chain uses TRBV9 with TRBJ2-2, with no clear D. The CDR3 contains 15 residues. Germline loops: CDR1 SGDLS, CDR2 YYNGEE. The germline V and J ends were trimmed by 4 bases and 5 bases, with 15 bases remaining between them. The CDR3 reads CASSKNTLGTGELFF. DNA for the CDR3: TGTGCCAGCAGCAAAAACACCCTGGGTACCGGGGAGCTGTTTTTT.

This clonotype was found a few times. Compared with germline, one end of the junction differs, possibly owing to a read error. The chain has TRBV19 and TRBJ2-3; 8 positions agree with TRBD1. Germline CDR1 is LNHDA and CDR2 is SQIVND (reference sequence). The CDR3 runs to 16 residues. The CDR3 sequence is CASSIGQGRHTDTQYF. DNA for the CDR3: TGTGCCAGTAGCATAGGACAGGGCAGACACACAGATACGCAGTATTTT.

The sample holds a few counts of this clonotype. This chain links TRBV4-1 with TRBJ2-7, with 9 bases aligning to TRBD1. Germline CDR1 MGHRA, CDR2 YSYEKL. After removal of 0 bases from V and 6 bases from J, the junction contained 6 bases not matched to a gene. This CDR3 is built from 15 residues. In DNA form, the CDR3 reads TGCGCCAGCAGCCAAGACCCGGACAGGGGCCTCGAGCAGTACTTC. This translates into CASSQDPDRGLEQYF.

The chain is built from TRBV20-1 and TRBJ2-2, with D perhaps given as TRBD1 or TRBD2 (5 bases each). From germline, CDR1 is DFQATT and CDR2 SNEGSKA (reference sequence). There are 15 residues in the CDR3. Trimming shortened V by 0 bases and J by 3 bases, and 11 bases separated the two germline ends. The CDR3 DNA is TGCAGTGCTAGAGATATCGGGGCGTACACCGGGGAGCTGTTTTTT. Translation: CSARDIGAYTGELFF.

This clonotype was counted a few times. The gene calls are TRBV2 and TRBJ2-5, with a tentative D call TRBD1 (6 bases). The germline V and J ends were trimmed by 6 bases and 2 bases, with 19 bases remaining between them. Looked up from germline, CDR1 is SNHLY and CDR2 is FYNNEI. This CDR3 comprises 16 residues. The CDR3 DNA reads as TGTGCCAGCAGGGAGTATTTGACAGGTGGACAAGAGACCCAGTACTTC. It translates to CASREYLTGGQETQYF.

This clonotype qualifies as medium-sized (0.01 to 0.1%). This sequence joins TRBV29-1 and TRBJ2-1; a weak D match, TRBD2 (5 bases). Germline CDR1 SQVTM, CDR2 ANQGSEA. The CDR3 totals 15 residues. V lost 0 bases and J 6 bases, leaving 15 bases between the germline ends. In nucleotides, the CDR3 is TGCAGCGTTGAAGACGAACGCCACGCGGGCAATGAGCAGTTCTTC. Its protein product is CSVEDERHAGNEQFF.